This T cell receptor beta chain emerged from a study of radiotherapy plus CTLA-4 blockade in lung cancer. Study in general: Of all patients, approximately 17% responded objectively and approximately 30% showed disease control.

In regard to this clone: Its cognate antigen is unknown. The junction and the germline gene differ at one end; a read error may be behind it.

The study's findings and limits: In blood, tumor-derived TCR clones expanded after radiotherapy plus ipilimumab. Dynamics of early blood T cell clones, together with interferon-beta, were reportedly the best predictors of response.

The length of the CDR3 is 14 residues. Germline values: CDR1 SGHVS, CDR2 FQNEAQ. Clones were sequenced by immunoSEQ multiplex PCR, and TCRdb holds only the in-frame ones, with some missing. The sample lists fewer than 65,000 clones, 84% occurring once. The source material was peripheral blood, sampled from a patient treated with radiotherapy plus ipilimumab. The chain has TRBV7-8 and TRBJ1-1, with D possibly being TRBD1 (5 bases). The clonotype comes from a human donor with non-small cell lung cancer whose response to radiotherapy plus ipilimumab could not be evaluated. The CDR3 sequence: CASSLIQGLLNVPF. CDR3 nucleotides: TGTGCCAGCAGCTTAATCCAGGGCCTCCTGAACGTCCCTTTT. Based on the CDR3 plus reference TRBV7-8 and TRBJ1-1, the full variable domain is GAGVSQSPRYKVAKRGQDVALRCDPISGHVSLFWYQQALGQGPEFLTYFQNEAQLDKSGLPSDRFFAERPEGSVSTLKIQRTQQEDSAVYLCASSLIQGLLNVPFGQGTRLTVV.